The sequence of this T cell receptor (beta chain) was determined in a study of CD8 T cells in ankylosing spondylitis. The CDR3 runs to 15 residues. The germline gives CDR1 DFQATT, CDR2 SNEGSKA (reference sequence). V shed 0 bases, J shed 5 bases, and the junction held 5 bases outside the gene matches. Using its own MiXCR run on the 5' RACE reads, TCRdb lists one record per CDR3 protein. The sample contains about 250,000 distinct CDR3 sequences, 8% to 10% of which appear only once. This clonotype was counted ten times or more. The V gene is TRBV20-1, the J gene TRBJ2-7; TRBD1 aligns across 12 bases. Sequenced input: blood, either unsorted or a sorted T cell fraction (not recorded which). The TCR was taken from a female donor with ankylosing spondylitis or in good health (not recorded which). The CDR3 reads CSARDGDRGQNEQYF. In DNA form, the CDR3 reads TGCAGTGCTAGAGATGGGGACAGGGGGCAGAACGAGCAGTACTTC.